This is a list of T cell receptor beta chains from one sample in a study of shared clonotypes between healthy human individuals. Libraries were prepared by immunoSEQ multiplex PCR; TCRdb keeps only in-frame clonotypes and omits some of them. The data contain more than 500,000 clones, 95% of them seen just once; the ten biggest clones take up approximately 0.11%. Sequencing was done on a sample of naive CD8+ T cells sorted from blood. The receptors were gathered from a woman between 25 and 40 years old in good health. Each CDR3 is given with its conserved first and last residue. Fields, in order: CDR3 length, J gene, V gene, D gene, clone size, CDR3 DNA, CDR3 protein. D genes are given only for firm matches. Not every row has a clone size; where given, it reads once, few, many or a size class.

16	TRBJ2-5	TRBV28	-	-	TGTGCCAGCAGTTTATTAGGGGCTGTCGGCCAAGAGACCCAGTACTTC	CASSLLGAVGQETQYF
16	TRBJ2-1	TRBV9	-	-	TGTGCCAGCAGCGTAGGAACGGGTAGCGAATACAATGAGCAGTTCTTC	CASSVGTGSEYNEQFF
14	TRBJ2-1	TRBV6-1	-	-	TGTGCCAGCAGTCACCGCACCGGGAGCTATGAGCAGTTCTTC	CASSHRTGSYEQFF
15	TRBJ2-3	TRBV28	-	once	TGTGCCAGCAGTTCCCCCCCGGGGTACACAGATACGCAGTATTTT	CASSSPPGYTDTQYF
13	TRBJ2-7	TRBV7-9	-	few	TGTGCCAGCAGCTTGTATAGGGACCACGAGCAGTACTTC	CASSLYRDHEQYF
13	TRBJ2-7	TRBV29-1	-	-	TGCAGCGTTGAAGAACGGGGAAGGTTCGAGCAGTACTTC	CSVEERGRFEQYF
15	TRBJ1-1	TRBV5-6	-	-	TGTGCCAGCAGCCTAATTAGGGGAAAAAGCACTGAAGCTTTCTTT	CASSLIRGKSTEAFF
14	TRBJ2-7	TRBV4-1	-	-	TGCGCCAGCAGCCAAGAATACAGGGTCAACGAGCAGTACTTC	CASSQEYRVNEQYF
15	TRBJ2-6	TRBV5-4	-	once	TGTGCCAGCAGCTTGGTAGGGTCTGGGGCCAACGTCCTGACTTTC	CASSLVGSGANVLTF
15	TRBJ2-7	TRBV4-1	-	-	TGCGCCAGCAGCCAAGATGGCGGAAGCTCCTACGAGCAGTACTTC	CASSQDGGSSYEQYF
17	TRBJ2-7	TRBV7-8	TRBD2	-	TGTGCCAGCAGCTTAGAGGCTAGCGGGAGGGCGGGCTACGAGCAGTACTTC	CASSLEASGRAGYEQYF
13	TRBJ2-7	TRBV29-1	-	-	TGCAGCGTTAGAGACGGGAGTTCCTACGAGCAGTACTTC	CSVRDGSSYEQYF
15	TRBJ2-5	TRBV4-1	-	-	TGCGCCAGCAGCCACGACATAGAAGCAGGGCAGGAGCAGTACTTC	CASSHDIEAGQEQYF
14	TRBJ1-1	TRBV27	-	-	TGTGCCAGCAGTCCCGCACAGGGTTTCACTGAAGCTTTCTTT	CASSPAQGFTEAFF
12	TRBJ1-4	TRBV4-1	-	-	TGCGCCAGCAGCCAATGGGATGCAAAACTGTTTTTT	CASSQWDAKLFF
15	TRBJ2-5	TRBV5-8	-	-	TGTGCCAGCAGCCCCCGGGCCCGTACGGAAGAGACCCAGTACTTC	CASSPRARTEETQYF
13	TRBJ2-1	TRBV19	-	-	TGTGCCAGTTTGAGCGTCAACAACAATGAGCAGTTCTTC	CASLSVNNNEQFF
12	TRBJ1-1	TRBV19	-	-	TGTGCCACCCTGTCGAATTGGACTGAAGCTTTCTTT	CATLSNWTEAFF
15	TRBJ2-7	TRBV5-1	TRBD1	-	TGCGCCAGCAGCTTGACAGGGGCCCAGATATACGAGCAGTACTTC	CASSLTGAQIYEQYF
14	TRBJ1-1	TRBV30	-	-	TGTGCCTGGAGTGTAGTGGGGGGTAACACTGAAGCTTTCTTT	CAWSVVGGNTEAFF
18	TRBJ2-1	TRBV13	-	once	TGTGCCAGCAGTCAATTCAAGGGTGGGGGTAGGTTGTTGGATGAGCAGTTCTTC	CASSQFKGGGRLLDEQFF
14	TRBJ2-6	TRBV27	-	-	TGTGCCAGCAGTGTCTTCTCTGGGGCCAACGTCCTGACTTTC	CASSVFSGANVLTF
13	TRBJ1-1	TRBV4-1	-	-	TGCGCCAGCAGCTCCGGGGGAAGGACTGAAGCTTTCTTT	CASSSGGRTEAFF
14	TRBJ2-7	TRBV27	-	once	TGTGCCAGCAGTCCTTGGCGGGAATTTTACGAGCAGTACTTC	CASSPWREFYEQYF
16	TRBJ2-1	TRBV11-2	-	-	TGTGCCAGCAGCCCGCGAAGGGGACGCCCGAACAATGAGCAGTTCTTC	CASSPRRGRPNNEQFF
15	TRBJ1-3	TRBV2	-	-	TGTGCCAGCAGTGAAGGCTACGTCTCTGGAAACACCATATATTTT	CASSEGYVSGNTIYF
13	TRBJ2-1	TRBV30	-	once	TGTGCCTGGAGTGACCTAGCATCCAATGAGCAGTTCTTC	CAWSDLASNEQFF
13	TRBJ2-1	TRBV5-6	-	-	TGTGCCAGCAGCCTTGAACAATCCGATGAGCAGTTCTTC	CASSLEQSDEQFF
15	TRBJ2-7	TRBV9	TRBD2	-	TGTGCCAGCAGCGTAGGAACTAGCGGGGCCTACGAGCAGTACTTC	CASSVGTSGAYEQYF
14	TRBJ2-7	TRBV19	TRBD1	-	TGTGCCAGTAGTCCGGGACAGGCTTCCTACGAGCAGTACTTC	CASSPGQASYEQYF
18	TRBJ2-5	TRBV25-1	-	-	TGTGCCAGCAGTGAGCCCCCTAATCTTGTCGCGGGGCAAGAGACCCAGTACTTC	CASSEPPNLVAGQETQYF